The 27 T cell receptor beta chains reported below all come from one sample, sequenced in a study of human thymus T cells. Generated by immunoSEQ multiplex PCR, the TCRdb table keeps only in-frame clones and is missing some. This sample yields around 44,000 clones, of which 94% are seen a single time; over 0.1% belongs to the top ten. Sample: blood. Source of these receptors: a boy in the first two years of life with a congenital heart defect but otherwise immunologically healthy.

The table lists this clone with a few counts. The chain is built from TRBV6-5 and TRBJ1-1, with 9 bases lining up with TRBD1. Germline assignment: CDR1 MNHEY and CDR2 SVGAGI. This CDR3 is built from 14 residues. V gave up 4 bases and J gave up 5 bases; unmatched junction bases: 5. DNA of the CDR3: TGTGCCAGCAGTTCGGACAGGGGTAGGACTGAAGCTTTCTTT. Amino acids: CASSSDRGRTEAFF.

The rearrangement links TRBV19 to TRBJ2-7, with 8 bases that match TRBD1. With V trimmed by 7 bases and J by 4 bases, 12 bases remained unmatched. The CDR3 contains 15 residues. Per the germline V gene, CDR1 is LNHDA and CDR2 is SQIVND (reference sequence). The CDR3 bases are TGTGCCAGTACCCAAAACCCAGGGGGCCAATACGAGCAGTACTTC. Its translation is CASTQNPGGQYEQYF.

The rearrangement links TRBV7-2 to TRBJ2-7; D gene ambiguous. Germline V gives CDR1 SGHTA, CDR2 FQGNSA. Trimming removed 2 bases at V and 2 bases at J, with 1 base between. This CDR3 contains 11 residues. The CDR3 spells CASSLTYEQYF. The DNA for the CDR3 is TGTGCCAGCAGCTTAACCTACGAGCAGTACTTC.

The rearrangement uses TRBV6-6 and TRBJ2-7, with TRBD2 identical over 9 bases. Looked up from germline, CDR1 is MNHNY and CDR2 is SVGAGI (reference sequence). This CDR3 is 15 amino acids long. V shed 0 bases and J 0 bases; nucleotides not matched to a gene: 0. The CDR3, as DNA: TGTGCCAGCAGTTACTCTAGCGGGGGCTCCTACGAGCAGTACTTC. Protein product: CASSYSSGGSYEQYF.

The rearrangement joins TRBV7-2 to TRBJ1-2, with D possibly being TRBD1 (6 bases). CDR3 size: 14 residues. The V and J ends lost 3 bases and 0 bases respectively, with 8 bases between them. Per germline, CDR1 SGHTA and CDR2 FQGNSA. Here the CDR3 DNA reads TGTGCCAGCAGCTTTACAGGGACTAACTATGGCTACACCTTC. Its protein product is CASSFTGTNYGYTF.

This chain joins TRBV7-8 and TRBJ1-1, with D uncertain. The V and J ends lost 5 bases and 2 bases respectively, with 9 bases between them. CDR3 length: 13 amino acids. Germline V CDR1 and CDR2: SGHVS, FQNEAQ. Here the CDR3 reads CASSLNFNTEAFF. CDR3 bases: TGTGCCAGCAGCCTCAACTTTAACACTGAAGCTTTCTTT. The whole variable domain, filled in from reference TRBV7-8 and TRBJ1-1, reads GAGVSQSPRYKVAKRGQDVALRCDPISGHVSLFWYQQALGQGPEFLTYFQNEAQLDKSGLPSDRFFAERPEGSVSTLKIQRTQQEDSAVYLCASSLNFNTEAFFGQGTRLTVV.

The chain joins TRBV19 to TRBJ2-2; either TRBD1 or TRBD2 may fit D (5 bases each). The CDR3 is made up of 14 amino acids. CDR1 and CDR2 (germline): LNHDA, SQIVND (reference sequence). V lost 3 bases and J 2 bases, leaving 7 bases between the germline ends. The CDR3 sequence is CASSMGVNTGELFF. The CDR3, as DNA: TGTGCCAGTAGTATGGGGGTAAACACCGGGGAGCTGTTTTTT.

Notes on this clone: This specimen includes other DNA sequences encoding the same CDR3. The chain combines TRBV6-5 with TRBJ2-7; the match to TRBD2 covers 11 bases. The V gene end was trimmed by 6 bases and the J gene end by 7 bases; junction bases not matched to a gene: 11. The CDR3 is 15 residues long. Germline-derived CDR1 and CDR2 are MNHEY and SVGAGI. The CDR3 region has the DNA TGTGCCAGCAGCTCCTTAGCGGGGGGGCCGAGGGAGCAGTACTTC. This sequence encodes CASSSLAGGPREQYF.

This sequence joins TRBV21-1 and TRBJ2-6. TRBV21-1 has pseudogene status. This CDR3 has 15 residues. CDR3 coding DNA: TGTGCCACCCCGGATACGTGGGTTGGGGCCAACGTCCTGACTTTC. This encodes CATPDTWVGANVLTF.

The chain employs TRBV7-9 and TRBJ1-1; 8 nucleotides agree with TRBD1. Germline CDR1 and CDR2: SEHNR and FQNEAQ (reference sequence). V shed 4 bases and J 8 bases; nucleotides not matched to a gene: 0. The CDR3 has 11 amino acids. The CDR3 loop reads CASSWDREAFF. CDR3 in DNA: TGTGCCAGCAGCTGGGACAGGGAAGCTTTCTTT. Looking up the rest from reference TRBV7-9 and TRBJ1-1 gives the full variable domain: DTGVSQNPRHKITKRGQNVTFRCDPISEHNRLYWYRQTLGQGPEFLTYFQNEAQLEKSRLLSDRFSAERPKGSFSTLEIQRTEQGDSAMYLCASSWDREAFFGQGTRLTVV.

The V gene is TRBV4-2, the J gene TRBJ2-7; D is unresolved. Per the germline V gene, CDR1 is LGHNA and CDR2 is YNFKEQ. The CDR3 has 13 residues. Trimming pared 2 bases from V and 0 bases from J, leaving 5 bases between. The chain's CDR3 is CASSQSPSYEQYF. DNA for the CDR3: TGTGCCAGCAGCCAAAGCCCCTCCTACGAGCAGTACTTC.

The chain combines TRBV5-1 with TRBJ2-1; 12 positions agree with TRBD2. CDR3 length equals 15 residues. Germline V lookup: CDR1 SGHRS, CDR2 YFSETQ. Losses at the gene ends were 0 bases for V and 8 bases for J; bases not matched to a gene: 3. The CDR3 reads CASSLGTSGVHEQFF. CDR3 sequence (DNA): TGCGCCAGCAGCTTGGGGACTAGCGGGGTCCATGAGCAGTTCTTC.

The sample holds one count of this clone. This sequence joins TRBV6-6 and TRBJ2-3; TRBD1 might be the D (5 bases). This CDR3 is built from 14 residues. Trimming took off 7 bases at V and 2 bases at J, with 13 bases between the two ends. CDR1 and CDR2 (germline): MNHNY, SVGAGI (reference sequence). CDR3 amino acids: CASTAGPFTDTQYF. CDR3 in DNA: TGTGCCAGCACCGCAGGGCCTTTCACAGATACGCAGTATTTT.

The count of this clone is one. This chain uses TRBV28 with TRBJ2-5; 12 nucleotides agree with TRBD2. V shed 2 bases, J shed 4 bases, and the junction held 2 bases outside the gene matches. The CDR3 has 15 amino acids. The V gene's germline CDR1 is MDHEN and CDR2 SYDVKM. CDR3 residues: CASSLLAGGPETQYF. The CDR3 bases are TGTGCCAGCAGTTTACTAGCGGGGGGGCCAGAGACCCAGTACTTC.

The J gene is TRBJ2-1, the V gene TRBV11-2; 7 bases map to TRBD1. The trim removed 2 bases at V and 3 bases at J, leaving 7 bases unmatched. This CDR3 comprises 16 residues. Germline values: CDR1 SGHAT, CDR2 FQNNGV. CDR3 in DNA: TGTGCCAGCAGCTTATGGCCGGGACAGCACTACAATGAGCAGTTCTTC. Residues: CASSLWPGQHYNEQFF.

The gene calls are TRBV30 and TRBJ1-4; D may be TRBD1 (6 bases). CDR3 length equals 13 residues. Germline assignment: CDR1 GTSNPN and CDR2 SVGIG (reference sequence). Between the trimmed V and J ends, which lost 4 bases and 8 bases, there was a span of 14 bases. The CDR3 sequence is CAWTKGEKEKLFF. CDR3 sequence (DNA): TGTGCCTGGACGAAGGGGGAAAAGGAAAAACTGTTTTTT.

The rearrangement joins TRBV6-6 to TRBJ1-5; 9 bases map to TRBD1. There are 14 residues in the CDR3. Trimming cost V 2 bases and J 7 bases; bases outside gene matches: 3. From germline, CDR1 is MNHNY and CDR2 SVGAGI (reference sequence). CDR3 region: CASSYRTGDQPQHF. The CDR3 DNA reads TGTGCCAGCAGTTACCGGACAGGGGACCAGCCCCAGCATTTT.

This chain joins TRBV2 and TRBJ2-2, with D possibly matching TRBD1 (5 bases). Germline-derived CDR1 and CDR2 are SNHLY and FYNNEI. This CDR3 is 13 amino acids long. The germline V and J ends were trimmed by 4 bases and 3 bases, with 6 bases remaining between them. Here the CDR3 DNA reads TGTGCCAGCAGTGCAGGGTACACCGGGGAGCTGTTTTTT. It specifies CASSAGYTGELFF.

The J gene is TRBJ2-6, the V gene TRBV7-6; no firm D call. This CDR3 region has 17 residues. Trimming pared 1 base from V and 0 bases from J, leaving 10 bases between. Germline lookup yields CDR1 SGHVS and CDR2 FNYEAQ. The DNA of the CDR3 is TGTGCCAGCAGCTTAGAAGGATCTTTCTCTGGGGCCAACGTCCTGACTTTC. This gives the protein CASSLEGSFSGANVLTF.

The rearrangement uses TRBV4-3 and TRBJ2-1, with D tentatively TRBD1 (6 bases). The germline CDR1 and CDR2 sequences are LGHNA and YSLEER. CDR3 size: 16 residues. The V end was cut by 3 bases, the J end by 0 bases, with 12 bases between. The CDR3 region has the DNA TGCGCCAGCAGCCACAGGGGTCTTAGCTCCTACAATGAGCAGTTCTTC. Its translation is CASSHRGLSSYNEQFF.

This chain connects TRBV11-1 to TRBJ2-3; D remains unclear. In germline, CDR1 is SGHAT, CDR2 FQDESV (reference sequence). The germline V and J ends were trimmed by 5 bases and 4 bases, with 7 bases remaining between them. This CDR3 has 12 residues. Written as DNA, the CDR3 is TGTGCCAGCAGCCCCCGACCAGATACGCAGTATTTT. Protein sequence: CASSPRPDTQYF.

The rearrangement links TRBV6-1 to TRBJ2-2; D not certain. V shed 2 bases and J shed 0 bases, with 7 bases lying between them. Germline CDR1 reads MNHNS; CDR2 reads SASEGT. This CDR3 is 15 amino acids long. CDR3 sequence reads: CASSESRANTGELFF. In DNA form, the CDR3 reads TGTGCCAGCAGTGAATCCCGAGCGAACACCGGGGAGCTGTTTTTT.

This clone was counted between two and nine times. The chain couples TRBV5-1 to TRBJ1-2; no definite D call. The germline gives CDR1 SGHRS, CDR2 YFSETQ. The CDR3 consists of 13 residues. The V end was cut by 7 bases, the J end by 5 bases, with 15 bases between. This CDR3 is CASYPERAYGYTF. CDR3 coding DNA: TGCGCCAGCTACCCGGAGAGGGCGTATGGCTACACCTTC.

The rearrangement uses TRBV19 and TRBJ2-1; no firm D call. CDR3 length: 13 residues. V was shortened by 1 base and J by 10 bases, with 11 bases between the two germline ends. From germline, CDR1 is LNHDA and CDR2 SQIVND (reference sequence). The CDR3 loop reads CASSIGFLSEQFF. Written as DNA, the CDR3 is TGTGCCAGTAGTATAGGTTTTCTTTCCGAGCAGTTCTTC. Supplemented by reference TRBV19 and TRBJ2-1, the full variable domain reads DGGITQSPKYLFRKEGQNVTLSCEQNLNHDAMYWYRQDPGQGLRLIYYSQIVNDFQKGDIAEGYSVSREKKESFPLTVTSAQKNPTAFYLCASSIGFLSEQFFGPGTRLTVL.

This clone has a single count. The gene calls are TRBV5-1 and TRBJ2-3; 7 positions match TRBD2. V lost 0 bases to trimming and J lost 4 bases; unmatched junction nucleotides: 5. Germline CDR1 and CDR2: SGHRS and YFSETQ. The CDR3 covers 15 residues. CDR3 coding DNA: TGCGCCAGCAGCTTGGCAGCGGGGAGCTCAGATACGCAGTATTTT. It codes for CASSLAAGSSDTQYF.

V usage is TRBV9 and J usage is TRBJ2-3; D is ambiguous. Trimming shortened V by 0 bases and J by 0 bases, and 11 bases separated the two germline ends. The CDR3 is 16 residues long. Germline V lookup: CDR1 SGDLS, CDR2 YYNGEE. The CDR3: CASSVVSVSSTDTQYF. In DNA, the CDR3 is TGTGCCAGCAGCGTAGTCAGTGTGTCAAGCACAGATACGCAGTATTTT.

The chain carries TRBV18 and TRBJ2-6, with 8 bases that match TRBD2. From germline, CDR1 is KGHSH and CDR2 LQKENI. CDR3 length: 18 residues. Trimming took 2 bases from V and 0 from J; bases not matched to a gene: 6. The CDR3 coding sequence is TGTGCCAGCTCACCATTAGCGGGACCTAACTCTGGGGCCAACGTCCTGACTTTC. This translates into CASSPLAGPNSGANVLTF.